The next 19 T cell receptor beta chains were all read from a single sample in a study of blood T cell repertoires in COVID-19. The method was immunoSEQ multiplex PCR; TCRdb's version includes in-frame clones alone and lacks a portion of them. Of about 240,000 clones detected, about 88% appear once; the ten largest clones hold 7.1%. The sample taken for sequencing was peripheral blood. These receptors all come from a woman aged 70-85 years with active or convalescent COVID-19.

J is TRBJ2-2 and V is TRBV3-1 (or the pseudogene TRBV3-2); 10 bases line up with TRBD1. Germline loops: CDR1 LGHDT, CDR2 YNNKEL (reference sequence). The CDR3 length is 15 residues. V trimming: 4 bases; J trimming: 7 bases; junction bases outside the gene matches: 6. CDR3 nucleotide sequence: TGTGCCAGCAGCCTGACAGGGGGCGTAAGCGGGGAGCTGTTTTTT. Protein product: CASSLTGGVSGELFF.

The V gene is TRBV3-1 (or the pseudogene TRBV3-2), the J gene TRBJ2-6; 8 bases agree with TRBD1. Per the germline V gene, CDR1 is LGHDT and CDR2 is YNNKEL (reference sequence). Trimming removed 11 bases from V and 2 bases from J; junction bases left unmatched: 11. CDR3 length: 16 amino acids. As DNA, the CDR3 is TGTGCCCCGGGACCGACAGGGGCTACTGGGGCCAACGTCCTGACTTTC. Protein product: CAPGPTGATGANVLTF.

This clone showed up just once. The V call is TRBV4-2, the J call TRBJ2-7; 9 positions match TRBD1. In germline, CDR1 is LGHNA, CDR2 YNFKEQ. After removal of 2 bases from V and 3 bases from J, the junction contained 14 bases not matched to a gene. This CDR3 spans 18 amino acids. The CDR3 loop reads CASSQSLAQGAHHYEQYF. The CDR3 nucleotides are TGTGCCAGCAGCCAAAGTCTCGCACAGGGGGCGCACCACTACGAGCAGTACTTC.

As to this clone: The sample holds other DNA sequences that translate to the same CDR3. CDR3 loop: CASSLGLAGGQETQYF. CDR3 DNA sequence: TGTGCCAGCAGCTTAGGACTAGCGGGGGGTCAAGAGACCCAGTACTTC. This chain uses TRBV11-2 with TRBJ2-5; 13 bases are a match to TRBD2. CDR1 SGHAT and CDR2 FQNNGV come from the germline V gene. The CDR3 is made up of 16 amino acids. Losses at the gene ends were 1 base for V and 2 bases for J; bases not matched to a gene: 1.

This clone has just one count. The chain joins TRBV2 to TRBJ2-3, with D perhaps matching TRBD2 (5 bases). V gave up 4 bases and J gave up 1 base, with 9 bases separating them. The length of the CDR3 is 14 residues. The germline gives CDR1 SNHLY, CDR2 FYNNEI. CDR3 in amino acids: CASSGELRTDTQYF. Written as DNA, the CDR3 is TGTGCCAGCAGTGGGGAGCTGCGCACAGATACGCAGTATTTT.

This chain joins TRBV7-8 and TRBJ1-3; 8 positions agree with TRBD1. V was clipped by 1 base and J by 4 bases; unmatched bases: 6. The CDR3 is made up of 16 amino acids. CDR1 is SGHVS and CDR2 is FQNEAQ in the germline V gene. CDR3 sequence reads: CASSLGRRGRGNTIYF. In DNA form, the CDR3 reads TGTGCCAGCAGCTTAGGTCGCAGGGGGCGAGGAAACACCATATATTTT.

The V gene is TRBV3-1 (or the pseudogene TRBV3-2), the J gene TRBJ1-1; D may be TRBD1 (5 bases). The CDR3 is 15 residues long. Trimming took 4 bases from V and 3 from J, leaving 15 bases between them. Germline CDR1 LGHDT, CDR2 YNNKEL (reference sequence). This chain's CDR3 is CASSPTRRGDTEAFF. The CDR3 region has the DNA TGTGCCAGCAGCCCCACCCGACGGGGGGACACTGAAGCTTTCTTT.

This clone was seen a handful of times. The chain employs TRBV7-9 and TRBJ1-2, with TRBD1 matching 7 bases. V lost 5 bases, J lost 2 bases, and 14 bases stayed unmatched. There are 17 residues in the CDR3. Germline V gene sequence: CDR1 SEHNR, CDR2 FQNEAQ (reference sequence). In nucleotides, the CDR3 is TGTGCCAGCAGCCCCCAATCCGGACAGGAACAAAACTATGGCTACACCTTC. Its translation is CASSPQSGQEQNYGYTF.

The V and J genes are TRBV13 and TRBJ2-5; the match to TRBD2 covers 8 bases. The CDR3 totals 16 residues. Germline V gene lookup returns CDR1 PRHDT and CDR2 FYEKMQ (reference sequence). Germline trimming cut 0 bases from V and 2 bases from J; bases unmatched to any gene: 5. CDR3 loop: CASSLGGLAGQETQYF. The CDR3 DNA reads as TGTGCCAGCAGCTTAGGCGGGCTAGCGGGTCAAGAGACCCAGTACTTC.

The rearrangement uses TRBV6-1 and TRBJ1-4, with 9 bases fitting TRBD1. This CDR3 has 16 residues. The germline CDR1 and CDR2 sequences are MNHNS and SASEGT. J gave up 5 bases and V 4 bases, and 8 bases lay outside the gene matches. The CDR3: CASSVLPGQGNEKLFF. The DNA of the CDR3 is TGTGCCAGCAGTGTATTGCCGGGACAGGGCAATGAAAAACTGTTTTTT.

The chain employs TRBV27 and TRBJ2-7; tentatively, D is TRBD2 (5 bases). The CDR3 is made up of 13 amino acids. Germline loops: CDR1 MNHEY, CDR2 SMNVEV (reference sequence). Trimming shortened V by 6 bases and J by 1 base, and 10 bases separated the two germline ends. CDR3 region: CASRSSGSYEQYF. In DNA form, the CDR3 reads TGTGCCAGCAGATCATCGGGGTCCTACGAGCAGTACTTC.

The chain employs TRBV19 and TRBJ1-5, with TRBD1 matching over 10 bases. With V trimmed by 5 bases and J by 3 bases, 4 bases remained unmatched. The CDR3 has 15 amino acids. The germline CDR1 and CDR2 sequences are LNHDA and SQIVND (reference sequence). CDR3 region: CASSRDRGFNQPQHF. As DNA, the CDR3 is TGTGCCAGTAGTCGGGACAGGGGCTTCAATCAGCCCCAGCATTTT.

V is TRBV19 and J is TRBJ1-5, with D possibly matching TRBD1 (6 bases). V was pared by 5 bases and J by 1 base, with 15 bases between. The CDR3 is made up of 16 amino acids. Germline V gene sequence: CDR1 LNHDA, CDR2 SQIVND (reference sequence). CDR3 nucleotides: TGTGCCAGTAGTCCACTGTCAGGACAGAGCAATCAGCCCCAGCATTTT. This gives the protein CASSPLSGQSNQPQHF.

The chain recombines TRBV11-2 with TRBJ1-3; TRBD1 matches at 7 bases. V lost 4 bases and J lost 0; bases outside the gene matches: 6. The germline V gene has CDR1 SGHAT and CDR2 FQNNGV. This CDR3 has 16 amino acids. The CDR3, as DNA: TGTGCCAGCAGCTATTTAGGGACAGCCTCTGGAAACACCATATATTTT. It codes for CASSYLGTASGNTIYF.

The chain carries TRBV10-3 and TRBJ1-2, with 7 bases that match TRBD1. V shed 3 bases and J 4 bases; nucleotides not matched to a gene: 2. The CDR3 covers 13 residues. Looked up from germline, CDR1 is ENHRY and CDR2 is SYGVKD. The CDR3 bases are TGTGCCATCAGTGAAGGGGGCATCTATGGCTACACCTTC. It yields the protein CAISEGGIYGYTF.

This clone was counted once. This chain joins TRBV11-2 and TRBJ2-1, with D possibly TRBD2 on 6 matching bases. V lost 2 bases and J lost 0, with 14 bases in between. The germline V gene encodes CDR1 SGHAT and CDR2 FQNNGV. The CDR3 length is 17 residues. Here the CDR3 reads CASSLMLSGSSYNEQFF. For the CDR3, the DNA is TGTGCCAGCAGCTTAATGTTAAGCGGGTCCTCCTACAATGAGCAGTTCTTC.

The chain carries TRBV6-2 or TRBV6-3 and TRBJ2-1, with D possibly matching TRBD2 (6 bases). This CDR3 has 15 amino acids. CDR1 is MNHEY and CDR2 is SVGEGT in the germline V gene. Trimming removed 0 bases from V and 4 bases from J, with 10 bases in between. The CDR3 nucleotides read TGTGCCAGCAGTTACTCGGGGGGAGTATACAATGAGCAGTTCTTC. It is translated as CASSYSGGVYNEQFF.

The genes are TRBV7-2 and TRBJ2-7; D perhaps matches TRBD1 (6 bases). Trimming removed 1 base from V and 0 bases from J, with 16 bases in between. The CDR3 spans 17 residues. Germline CDR1 SGHTA, CDR2 FQGNSA. The chain's CDR3 is CASSLVPMSGASYEQYF. CDR3 coding DNA: TGTGCCAGCAGCTTAGTGCCCATGTCAGGGGCCTCCTACGAGCAGTACTTC.

The rearrangement joins TRBV5-8 to TRBJ1-1; no reliable D call. Germline assignment: CDR1 SGHTS and CDR2 YDEGEE. The CDR3 has 16 amino acids. With 0 bases removed from V and 0 bases from J, the gap between germline ends came to 12 bases. CDR3 bases: TGTGCCAGCAGCTTGGCCCGCGGGAGCGTGAACACTGAAGCTTTCTTT. Protein: CASSLARGSVNTEAFF.